This T cell receptor (beta chain) was retrieved from a study of low-dose radiotherapy and immunotherapy resistance in tumors. Regarding time point: after trial treatment. Treatment in this sample: LDRT plus nivolumab, ipilimumab, low-dose cyclophosphamide and aspirin (RACIN trial). Administered to the donors were nivolumab, ipilimumab, aspirin, low-dose cyclophosphamide and low-dose radiotherapy. V gave up 1 base and J gave up 4 bases, with 11 bases separating them. The length of the CDR3 is 14 residues. Germline CDR1 reads MDHEN; CDR2 reads SYDVKM. This clonotype was observed at least ten times. Alpha and beta chains were covered, as first-strand cDNA relied on TRAV- and TRBV-specific primers. TCR amplification used roughly 18 PCR cycles, a constant-region primer and a V-primer adapter. From the reads, TCRdb called clonotypes with MiXCR, one entry per CDR3 protein. This table has about 91,000 distinct CDR3 sequences, roughly 20% appearing once.

The source of this sequence is a female donor with ovarian cancer. This sequence joins TRBV28 and TRBJ2-7; D remains ambiguous. The sample in question was PBMCs, obtained after low-dose radiotherapy plus immunotherapy. Here the CDR3 reads CASSLLVRSYEQYF. CDR3 DNA: TGTGCCAGCAGTTTATTGGTGAGGAGTTACGAGCAGTACTTC.